This note documents a single T cell receptor (beta chain) sequence. Its cognate antigen has yet to be identified. Base quality data are lacking; no much larger clone is found one base away. The Quick-DNA Microprep Kit was used to extract genomic DNA from the sorted cells. Amplification of TCRbeta DNA was done with the immunoSEQ hsTCRbeta kit, following the protocol from the manufacturer. An Illumina MiSeq instrument was used to sequence the TCRbeta libraries. In the source study's methods: Removing out-of-frame sequences left approximately 2,400,000 distinct TCRbeta sequences, an average of around 62,000 per individual. Each individual was scored using the number of 150 to 200 previously reported CMV-associated TCRbeta sequences that the individual carried and the total number of productive distinct TCRbeta sequences. A beta-binomial model was reimplemented in Python, and random forests from scikit-learn, run with default parameters, were trained on data from the US cohort. Classifier performance on the Belgian cohort was summarized as median AUC with percentile confidence intervals calculated over 10,000 bootstrap iterations. TCRdb stores this immuneACCESS table with in-frame sequences only. Part of the clones is absent; in the studies checked, under half of the shortfall reflects unresolved V genes, and no reason is known for the rest. V, J and clone size are taken as reported in that table, and D and trimming were inferred from the DNA itself. This sample is represented by fewer than 50,000 clones; about 79% of them were singletons. The ten largest clones take up around 6% of the sample.

These data come from a study of memory CD4+ T cells and cytomegalovirus serostatus (dated by TCRdb to about 2019). In terms of the full investigation: A total of some 35 healthy Belgian adults, of whom 9 were CMV seropositive and 24 were CMV seronegative, were included in the cohort. The study sequenced CD4+ memory TCRbeta repertoires of a Belgian cohort with known cytomegalovirus serostatus to replicate a published TCR-based CMV serostatus classifier.

A FACSAria II was used to sort memory CD4+ T cells, defined as single viable CD3+CD4+CD8-CD45RO+ cells. To determine CMV serostatus, a Roche Elecsys assay was used that detects serum IgG against CMV pp150, pp28, p38 and p52. Following thawing, total CD4+ T cells were enriched through positive selection using CD4 magnetic microbeads. Samples originated from another study that specifically interrogated the CD4+ T cell memory repertoire. Following standard operating procedures, peripheral blood mononuclear cells were isolated and cryopreserved, while serum was kept at -80 degrees C. Staining used CD3-PerCP (BW264/56), CD4-APC (RPA-T4), CD45RO-PE (UCHT1) and CD8-Pacific Orange (3B5) antibodies, with Sytox blue excluding non-viable cells. A distance of 11 bases separates the germline ends of V and J, which lose 3 bases and 5 bases respectively. The CDR1 and CDR2 encoded by the germline V gene are KGHSH and LQKENI. From its cysteine to its phenylalanine, the CDR3 spans 13 amino acids. CDR3 DNA is the only sequence kept; it has 39 bases, read in frame from the first base.

Findings and caveats that apply to the study as a whole: Among the 160 or so previously reported CMV-associated TCRbeta sequences, 67 showed up in the CD4+ memory repertoires, with each one found in between one and five individuals. Only CD4+CD45RO+ memory cells were sequenced, in contrast to the original study, which included naive and memory CD4+ and CD8+ populations. The original-framework classifier achieved a median bootstrapped AUC of about 0.95 with a 95% CI of 0.76-1.00 on the Belgian cohort. CMV serostatus prediction reached a median bootstrapped AUC of 0.95 with the original framework and roughly 0.9 with a US-trained random forest. The results were interpreted as suggesting that the CMV-associated TCR signature is mostly present in the CD4+ memory repertoire.

Recombination connected TRBV18 to TRBJ2-7; TRBD1 is possibly the D segment (6 matching bases). Sequencing input: memory CD4+ T cells from blood. The clonotype comes from an adult in good health and CMV-seronegative. The encoded CDR3 is CASSPQGTNEQYF. The DNA reads TGTGCCAGCTCACCGCAGGGGACCAACGAGCAGTACTTC.